This T cell receptor beta chain was sequenced during a study of CD8 T cells in ankylosing spondylitis. General observations from the study: Previously reported in reactive arthritis synovial fluid and blood were some of the motif variants. Disease-linked clones were CD8+ and relatively rare in peripheral blood. Seemingly distinctive of ankylosing spondylitis blood was a TCR beta motif formed by eight highly homologous variants.

Unmatched junction bases numbered 6, after V lost 3 bases and J lost 5 bases. This CDR3 region has 15 residues. This clonotype was counted many times. The target antigen is unknown. The TCR beta libraries were generated through quantitative 5'-RACE incorporating molecular barcodes. One entry per CDR3 protein, called by TCRdb with MiXCR from the 5' RACE reads. Found here are 150,000 to 200,000 distinct CDR3 sequences, more than 9% of them singletons; the top ten hold 25% to 30%. This TCR came from a male donor with ankylosing spondylitis or in good health (not recorded which). The V gene is TRBV12-3 or TRBV12-4, the J gene TRBJ2-1; 8 positions match TRBD1. Material: blood, either unsorted or a sorted T cell fraction (not recorded which). The CDR3 DNA is TGTGCCAGCAGTTTGCAGGGGGCAGCGCACAATGAGCAGTTCTTC. Translation: CASSLQGAAHNEQFF.